A single sample gave rise to the 15 T cell receptor beta chains below, sequenced in a study of T cell responses to AZD1222 COVID-19 vaccine (dated by TCRdb to the early 2020s). The intended sense of this specimen's time point label: baseline before first vaccination. This specimen's treatment or condition label, interpreted: meningococcal conjugate vaccine given as trial control. The library was made by the immunoSEQ multiplex PCR assay. The clones in this table, taken by TCRdb from immuneACCESS, are in-frame only. Not every clone is retained; where verified, under half of the shortfall comes from an unresolved V gene, and the cause of the rest is unknown. Recorded for this sample are roughly 130,000 clones; roughly 88% of them occurred a single time. About 19% of the sample lies in the top ten. The sequencing used peripheral blood, collected on day 0 of MenACWY control vaccination. Source of these receptors: an adult in good health.

The chain combines TRBV9 with TRBJ2-7; D is unclear. Germline V CDR1 and CDR2: SGDLS, YYNGEE. The CDR3 length is 15 residues. The V and J ends lost 0 bases and 6 bases respectively, with 16 bases between them. CDR3 protein: CASSVGASVVSEQYF. The DNA of the CDR3 is TGTGCCAGCAGCGTAGGGGCGAGTGTGGTTTCCGAGCAGTACTTC.

The chain links TRBV9 to TRBJ1-1; D may be TRBD1 (6 bases). Trimming cost V 0 bases and J 4 bases, with 10 bases left between them. CDR1 and CDR2 from the germline V gene are SGDLS and YYNGEE. This CDR3 contains 14 residues. The DNA of the CDR3 is TGTGCCAGCAGCGTAGAGGGGGGAGTCACTGAAGCTTTCTTT. It specifies CASSVEGGVTEAFF.

The chain has TRBV18 and TRBJ2-4, with D possibly matching TRBD1 (5 bases). CDR1 KGHSH and CDR2 LQKENI come from the germline V gene. Trimming stripped 3 bases from V and 0 bases from J, with 9 bases between. The length of the CDR3 is 15 residues. In DNA form, the CDR3 reads TGTGCCAGCTCACCGGAAGGGGTAGCCAAAAACATTCAGTACTTC. It is translated as CASSPEGVAKNIQYF.

The chain couples TRBV9 to TRBJ2-1, with D unclear. CDR3 size: 16 residues. V shed 0 bases and J shed 5 bases, with 15 bases lying between them. Germline assignment: CDR1 SGDLS and CDR2 YYNGEE. The CDR3 bases are TGTGCCAGCAGCGTAGAAAGGGAAACCTTAAACAATGAGCAGTTCTTC. It specifies CASSVERETLNNEQFF. The variable domain in full, with the rest retrieved from reference TRBV9 and TRBJ2-1, is DSGVTQTPKHLITATGQRVTLRCSPRSGDLSVYWYQQSLDQGLQFLIQYYNGEERAKGNILERFSAQQFPDLHSELNLSSLELGDSALYFCASSVERETLNNEQFFGPGTRLTVL.

Only one count was recorded for this clone. The chain joins TRBV29-1 to TRBJ2-7; TRBD1 aligns across 11 bases. Unmatched junction bases numbered 6, after V lost 5 bases and J lost 3 bases. Germline CDR1 reads SQVTM; CDR2 reads ANQGSEA. This CDR3 region has 14 residues. The CDR3 sequence is CSVYMGTGGYEQYF. CDR3 DNA: TGCAGCGTTTATATGGGGACAGGGGGCTACGAGCAGTACTTC.

V usage is TRBV30 and J usage is TRBJ2-7; 10 positions agree with TRBD2. J lost 3 bases, V lost 6 bases, and 2 bases had no gene match. Germline CDR1 and CDR2: GTSNPN and SVGIG (reference sequence). The CDR3 sequence is 12 residues long. CDR3 amino acids: CACVAGGYEQYF. For the CDR3, the DNA is TGTGCCTGCGTAGCGGGAGGCTACGAGCAGTACTTC.

This clone was seen a handful of times. The chain couples TRBV9 to TRBJ1-2; no clear D. CDR1 SGDLS and CDR2 YYNGEE come from the germline V gene. This CDR3 region has 13 residues. V was pared by 0 bases and J by 1 base, with 4 bases between. The CDR3 loop reads CASSVDFNYGYTF. The CDR3 DNA reads TGTGCCAGCAGCGTAGACTTTAACTATGGCTACACCTTC.

The chain combines TRBV28 with TRBJ2-1; 8 nucleotides match TRBD2. CDR1 MDHEN and CDR2 SYDVKM come from the germline V gene. V was pared by 5 bases and J by 9 bases, with 12 bases of the junction left unmatched. The CDR3 contains 15 residues. The CDR3 spells CASSTRLARRAEQFF. The CDR3 DNA is TGTGCCAGCAGTACACGACTAGCGCGGAGGGCTGAGCAGTTCTTC. The full variable domain, its missing parts supplied by reference TRBV28 and TRBJ2-1, is DVKVTQSSRYLVKRTGEKVFLECVQDMDHENMFWYRQDPGLGLRLIYFSYDVKMKEKGDIPEGYSVSREKKERFSLILESASTNQTSMYLCASSTRLARRAEQFFGPGTRLTVL.

The J gene is TRBJ2-3, the V gene TRBV29-1, with D uncertain. Germline V lookup: CDR1 SQVTM, CDR2 ANQGSEA. The CDR3 runs to 14 residues. Trimming shortened V by 7 bases and J by 0 bases, and 14 bases separated the two germline ends. The CDR3 nucleotides are TGCAGCGCTAACCACCGGTCTAGCACAGATACGCAGTATTTT. It encodes CSANHRSSTDTQYF.

Note on this clone: At one of its ends the junction is not consistent with the germline gene, which may arise from a read error. The chain recombines TRBV7-7 with TRBJ1-1, with a tentative D call TRBD1 (6 bases). The CDR3 has 15 amino acids. Germline V gives CDR1 SSHAT, CDR2 FNYEAQ (reference sequence). CDR3 loop: CASSPITGYATEAFF. CDR3 nucleotides: TGTGCTAGCAGCCCCATTACAGGGTATGCCACTGAAGCTTTCTTT.

The chain employs TRBV11-2 and TRBJ2-2; 7 nucleotides agree with TRBD2. The length of the CDR3 is 17 residues. With V trimmed by 7 bases and J by 5 bases, 16 bases remained unmatched. Germline-derived CDR1 and CDR2 are SGHAT and FQNNGV. CDR3 coding DNA: TGTGCCAGCACCTCGTGGGAGCGGGATTTATTGACCGGGGAGCTGTTTTTT. Translated: CASTSWERDLLTGELFF.

The chain links TRBV7-9 to TRBJ1-1; maybe TRBD1 (6 bases). From germline, CDR1 is SEHNR and CDR2 FQNEAQ (reference sequence). The CDR3 has 14 amino acids. V was shortened by 6 bases and J by 1 base, with 12 bases between the two germline ends. The CDR3 sequence is CASREGQRNTEAFF. In DNA form, the CDR3 reads TGTGCCAGCAGGGAAGGACAGAGGAACACTGAAGCTTTCTTT.

CDR3 sequence reads: CASSLSLQAGGQWSAQYF. The CDR3 nucleotides read TGTGCCAGCAGTTTATCCCTCCAAGCGGGAGGGCAATGGAGCGCGCAGTATTTT. This chain uses TRBV28 with TRBJ2-3, with TRBD2 matching 10 bases. Germline V CDR1 and CDR2: MDHEN, SYDVKM. V dropped 1 base and J dropped 10; count of bases not matched to a gene: 17. This CDR3 is built from 18 residues.

This sequence joins TRBV3-1 (or the pseudogene TRBV3-2) and TRBJ2-7; D perhaps matches TRBD2 (5 bases). This CDR3 has 15 residues. V was pared by 4 bases and J by 4 bases, with 17 bases between. Germline V gene lookup returns CDR1 LGHDT and CDR2 YNNKEL (reference sequence). The CDR3 DNA sequence: TGTGCCAGCAGCCCTCAGTGGACCCGAGGGTACGAGCAGTACTTC. Protein: CASSPQWTRGYEQYF.

V usage is TRBV6-5 and J usage is TRBJ1-1; D is undetermined. Per the germline V gene, CDR1 is MNHEY and CDR2 is SVGAGI. V was pared by 4 bases and J by 3 bases, with 3 bases between. CDR3 size: 11 residues. This chain's CDR3 is CASSSYTEAFF. The CDR3 nucleotides are TGTGCCAGCAGTTCGTACACTGAAGCTTTCTTT.